This T cell receptor (beta chain) appears in the sequencing data of a study of blood T cells in healthy people across ages. This clonotype came up many times. A second PCR, run for roughly 7 to 12 cycles, used a sample-barcoded 5' primer plus a J-beta primer mix. TCRdb called the 5' RACE reads again in MiXCR, with one record for every CDR3 protein. The sample comprises around 870,000 distinct CDR3 sequences, 29% of which are singletons, and around 15% rests with the top ten. The V and J ends lost 3 bases and 6 bases, in that order; junction bases with no gene match: 5. The CDR3 is 14 amino acids. This receptor was taken from a woman of 80 years or more in good health. The sample consisted of blood. The chain couples TRBV12-3 or TRBV12-4 to TRBJ2-7; TRBD1 agrees at 10 bases. The CDR3 loop reads CASSLTGGNSEQYF. The CDR3 nucleotides read TGTGCCAGCAGTTTGACAGGGGGCAACTCCGAGCAGTACTTC.